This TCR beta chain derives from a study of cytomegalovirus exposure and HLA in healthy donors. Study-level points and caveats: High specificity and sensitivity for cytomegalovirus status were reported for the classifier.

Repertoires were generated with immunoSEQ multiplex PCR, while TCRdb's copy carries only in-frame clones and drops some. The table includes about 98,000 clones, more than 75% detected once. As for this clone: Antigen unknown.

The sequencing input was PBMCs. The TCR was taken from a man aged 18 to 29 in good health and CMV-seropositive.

Here the CDR3 DNA reads TGTGCCAGCAGTCCGAAAGATGGACTAGCGGGAGCCCTCGAGCAGTACTTC. It yields the protein CASSPKDGLAGALEQYF. The chain is built from TRBV27 and TRBJ2-7, with 13 bases matching TRBD2. The V gene's germline CDR1 is MNHEY and CDR2 SMNVEV (reference sequence). V lost 5 bases to trimming and J lost 6 bases; unmatched junction nucleotides: 13. The CDR3 loop spans 17 amino acids.